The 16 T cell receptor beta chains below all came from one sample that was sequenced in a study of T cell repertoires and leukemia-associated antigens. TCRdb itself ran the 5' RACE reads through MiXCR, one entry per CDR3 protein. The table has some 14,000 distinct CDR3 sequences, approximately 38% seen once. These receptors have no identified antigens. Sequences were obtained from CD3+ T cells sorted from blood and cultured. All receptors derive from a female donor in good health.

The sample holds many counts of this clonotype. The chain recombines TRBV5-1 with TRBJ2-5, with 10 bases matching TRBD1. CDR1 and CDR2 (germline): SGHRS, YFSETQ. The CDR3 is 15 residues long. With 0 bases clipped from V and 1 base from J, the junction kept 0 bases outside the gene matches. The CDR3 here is CASSLGQGAQETQYF. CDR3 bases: TGCGCCAGCAGCTTGGGACAGGGGGCCCAAGAGACCCAGTACTTC.

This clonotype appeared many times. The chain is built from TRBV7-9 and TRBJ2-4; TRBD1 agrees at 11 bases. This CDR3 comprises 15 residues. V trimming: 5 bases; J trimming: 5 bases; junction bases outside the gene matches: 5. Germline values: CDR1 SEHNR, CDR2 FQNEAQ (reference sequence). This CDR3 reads CASSPGQGAENIQYF. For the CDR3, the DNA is TGTGCCAGCAGCCCAGGACAGGGGGCTGAAAACATTCAGTACTTC. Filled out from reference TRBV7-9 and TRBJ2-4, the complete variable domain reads DTGVSQNPRHKITKRGQNVTFRCDPISEHNRLYWYRQTLGQGPEFLTYFQNEAQLEKSRLLSDRFSAERPKGSFSTLEIQRTEQGDSAMYLCASSPGQGAENIQYFGAGTRLSVL.

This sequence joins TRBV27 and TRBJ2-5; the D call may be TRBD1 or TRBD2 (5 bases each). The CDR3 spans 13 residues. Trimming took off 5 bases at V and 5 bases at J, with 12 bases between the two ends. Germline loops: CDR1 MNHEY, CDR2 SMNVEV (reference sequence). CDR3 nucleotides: TGTGCCAGCAGTCTAAGGGGAGCGGAGACCCAGTACTTC. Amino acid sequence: CASSLRGAETQYF.

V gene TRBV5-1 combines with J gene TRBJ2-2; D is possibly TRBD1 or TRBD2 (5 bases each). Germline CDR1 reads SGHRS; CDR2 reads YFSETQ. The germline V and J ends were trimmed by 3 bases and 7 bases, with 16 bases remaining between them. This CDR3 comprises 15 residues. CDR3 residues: CASSWDGDYGGELFF. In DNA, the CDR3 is TGCGCCAGCAGCTGGGACGGAGACTATGGCGGGGAGCTGTTTTTT.

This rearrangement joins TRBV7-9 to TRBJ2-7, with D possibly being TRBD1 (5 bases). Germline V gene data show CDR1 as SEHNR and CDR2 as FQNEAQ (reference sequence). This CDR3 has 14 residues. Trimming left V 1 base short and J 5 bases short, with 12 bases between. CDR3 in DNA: TGTGCCAGCAGCTTAGATCGCCAGGGCCACGAGCAGTACTTC. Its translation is CASSLDRQGHEQYF.

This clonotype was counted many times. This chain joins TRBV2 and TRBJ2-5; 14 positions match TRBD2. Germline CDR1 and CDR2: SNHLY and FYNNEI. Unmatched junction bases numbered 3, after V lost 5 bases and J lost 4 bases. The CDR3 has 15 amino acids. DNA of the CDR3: TGTGCCAGCAGTAAAGGACTAGCGGGAGGAGAGACCCAGTACTTC. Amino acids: CASSKGLAGGETQYF.

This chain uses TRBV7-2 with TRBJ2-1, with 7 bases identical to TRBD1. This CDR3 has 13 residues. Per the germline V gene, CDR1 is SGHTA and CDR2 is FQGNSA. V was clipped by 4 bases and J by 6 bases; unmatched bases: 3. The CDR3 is CASSSWTGNEQFF. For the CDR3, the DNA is TGTGCCAGCAGCTCCTGGACAGGCAATGAGCAGTTCTTC.

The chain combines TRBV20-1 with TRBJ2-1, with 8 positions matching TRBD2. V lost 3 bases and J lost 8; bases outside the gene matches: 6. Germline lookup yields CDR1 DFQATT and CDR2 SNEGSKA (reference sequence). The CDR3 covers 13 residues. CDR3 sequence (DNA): TGCAGTGCTAGGGCGGCGGGGGGACATGAGCAGTTCTTC. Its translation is CSARAAGGHEQFF.

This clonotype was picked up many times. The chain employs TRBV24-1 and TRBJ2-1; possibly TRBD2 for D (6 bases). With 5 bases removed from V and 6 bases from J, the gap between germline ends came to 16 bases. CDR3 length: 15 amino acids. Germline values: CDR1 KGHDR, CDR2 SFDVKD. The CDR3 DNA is TGTGCCACCAGTGCCCTCCGGGACTCCCGCAATGAGCAGTTCTTC. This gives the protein CATSALRDSRNEQFF.

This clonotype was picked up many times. The CDR3 DNA sequence: TGTGCCAGCAGCCGAGGAGGACTAAAGGGCGAGCAGTACTTC. Protein product: CASSRGGLKGEQYF. The chain uses TRBV7-2 and TRBJ2-7, with D maybe TRBD2 (6 bases). Trimming cost V 5 bases and J 6 bases, with 17 bases left between them. The CDR3 totals 14 residues. Germline CDR1 SGHTA, CDR2 FQGNSA.

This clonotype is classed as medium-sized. This chain's CDR3 is CSAPQSGRVNNEQFF. CDR3 nucleotide sequence: TGCAGTGCTCCACAAAGCGGGAGGGTGAACAATGAGCAGTTCTTC. The chain couples TRBV20-1 to TRBJ2-1, with 10 bases matching TRBD2. In germline, CDR1 is DFQATT, CDR2 SNEGSKA (reference sequence). J gave up 5 bases and V 5 bases, and 9 bases lay outside the gene matches. This CDR3 is built from 15 residues.

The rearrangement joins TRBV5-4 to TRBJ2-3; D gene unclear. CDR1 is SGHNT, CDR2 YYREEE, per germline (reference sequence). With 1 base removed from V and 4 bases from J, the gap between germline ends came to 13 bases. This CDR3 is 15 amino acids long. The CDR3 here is CASSLNRRGADTQYF. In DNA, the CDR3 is TGTGCCAGCAGCTTGAATAGGAGAGGCGCAGATACGCAGTATTTT.

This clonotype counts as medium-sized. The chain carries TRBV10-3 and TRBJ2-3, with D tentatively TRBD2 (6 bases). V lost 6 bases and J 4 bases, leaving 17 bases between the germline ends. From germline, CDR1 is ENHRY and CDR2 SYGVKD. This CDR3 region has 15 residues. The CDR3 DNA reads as TGTGCCATCAGCACCGGTGGAGGGCGATCAGATACGCAGTATTTT. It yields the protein CAISTGGGRSDTQYF.

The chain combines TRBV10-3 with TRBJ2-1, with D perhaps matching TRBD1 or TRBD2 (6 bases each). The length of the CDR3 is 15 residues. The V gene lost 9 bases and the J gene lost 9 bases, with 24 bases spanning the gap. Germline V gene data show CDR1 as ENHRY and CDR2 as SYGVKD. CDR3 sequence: CAIAKGAGGIGEQFF. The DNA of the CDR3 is TGTGCCATTGCCAAAGGGGCCGGGGGCATAGGTGAGCAGTTCTTC.

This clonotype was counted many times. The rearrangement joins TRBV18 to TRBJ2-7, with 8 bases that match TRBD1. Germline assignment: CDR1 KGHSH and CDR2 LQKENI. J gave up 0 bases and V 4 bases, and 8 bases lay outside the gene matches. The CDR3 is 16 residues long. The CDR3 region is CASSLMDRDGSYEQYF. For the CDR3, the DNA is TGTGCCAGCTCACTGATGGACAGGGATGGCTCCTACGAGCAGTACTTC.

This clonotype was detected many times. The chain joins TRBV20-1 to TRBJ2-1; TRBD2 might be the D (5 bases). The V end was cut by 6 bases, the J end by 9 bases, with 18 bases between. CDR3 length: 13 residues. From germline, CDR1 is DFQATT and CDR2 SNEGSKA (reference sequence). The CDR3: CSARKGLAPEQFF. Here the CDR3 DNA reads TGCAGTGCCCGGAAGGGCCTAGCCCCTGAGCAGTTCTTC.